A selection of T cell receptor beta chains follows, all from one sample in a study of blood T cell repertoires in COVID-19. Profiling relied on immunoSEQ multiplex PCR, and the TCRdb table lists in-frame clones only, not all of them. The sample lists fewer than 150,000 clones; around 86% were seen once. Sequenced material: peripheral blood. The receptors were sampled from a human donor in a cohort sampled during active COVID-19. Both conserved end residues are part of each CDR3. A D gene is named only where the DNA matches it firmly. The size of a clone is reported for some rows only, either as once, few or many, or as a class for expanded clones.

CDR3aa: CASSGTSGSHNEQFF; CDR3nt: TGTGCCAGCAGCGGGACTAGCGGGAGCCACAATGAGCAGTTCTTC; j_gene: TRBJ2-1; abundance: NA; d_gene: TRBD2; v_gene: TRBV7-9
CDR3aa: CASSLGTANEQFF; CDR3nt: TGTGCCAGCAGTTTGGGGACAGCCAATGAGCAGTTCTTC; j_gene: TRBJ2-1; abundance: NA; d_gene: TRBD1; v_gene: TRBV12-3/TRBV12-4
CDR3aa: CASSSLAGGEDTQYF; CDR3nt: TGTGCCAGCAGCTCCTTAGCGGGAGGAGAAGATACGCAGTATTTT; j_gene: TRBJ2-3; abundance: NA; d_gene: TRBD2; v_gene: TRBV7-3
CDR3aa: CASSSPSEVYEQYF; CDR3nt: TGTGCCAGCAGCTCCCCCTCTGAGGTCTACGAGCAGTACTTC; j_gene: TRBJ2-7; abundance: NA; d_gene: NA; v_gene: TRBV7-9
CDR3aa: CASSRTLGQGYNEQFF; CDR3nt: TGTGCCAGCAGCCGAACCCTAGGACAGGGCTACAATGAGCAGTTCTTC; j_gene: TRBJ2-1; abundance: few; d_gene: TRBD1; v_gene: TRBV7-6
CDR3aa: CATSRDRVAWGGVEKTQYF; CDR3nt: TGTGCCACCAGCAGAGATCGCGTTGCGTGGGGGGGAGTTGAAAAGACCCAGTACTTC; j_gene: TRBJ2-5; abundance: once; d_gene: TRBD2; v_gene: TRBV15
CDR3aa: CAWTLQGNTGELFF; CDR3nt: TGTGCCTGGACGTTACAGGGAAACACCGGGGAGCTGTTTTTT; j_gene: TRBJ2-2; abundance: NA; d_gene: NA; v_gene: TRBV30
CDR3aa: CASSRQGKANTDTQYF; CDR3nt: TGTGCCAGCAGCAGACAAGGAAAGGCTAACACAGATACGCAGTATTTT; j_gene: TRBJ2-3; abundance: NA; d_gene: NA; v_gene: TRBV5-6
CDR3aa: CSVGEGINQPQHF; CDR3nt: TGCAGCGTCGGGGAGGGGATCAATCAGCCCCAGCATTTT; j_gene: TRBJ1-5; abundance: NA; d_gene: NA; v_gene: TRBV29-1
CDR3aa: CASSPGGDPNTGELFF; CDR3nt: TGTGCCAGCAGCCCCGGCGGGGACCCGAACACCGGGGAGCTGTTTTTT; j_gene: TRBJ2-2; abundance: once; d_gene: NA; v_gene: TRBV5-4
CDR3aa: CAWDPGQGGGYTF; CDR3nt: TGTGCCTGGGATCCGGGACAGGGCGGCGGCTACACCTTC; j_gene: TRBJ1-2; abundance: NA; d_gene: TRBD1; v_gene: TRBV30
CDR3aa: CASSNRLITGANYGYTF; CDR3nt: TGTGCCAGTAGTAACCGCCTTATTACAGGAGCTAACTATGGCTACACCTTC; j_gene: TRBJ1-2; abundance: NA; d_gene: NA; v_gene: TRBV19
CDR3aa: CASSALHNEQFF; CDR3nt: TGTGCCAGCAGTGCGCTCCACAATGAGCAGTTCTTC; j_gene: TRBJ2-1; abundance: NA; d_gene: NA; v_gene: TRBV12-3/TRBV12-4
CDR3aa: CASSSGQAENQPQHF; CDR3nt: TGTGCCAGCAGTTCAGGACAGGCGGAGAATCAGCCCCAGCATTTT; j_gene: TRBJ1-5; abundance: NA; d_gene: TRBD1; v_gene: TRBV28
CDR3aa: CASSQGAGRYGYTF; CDR3nt: TGCGCCAGCAGTCAAGGGGCAGGGAGGTATGGCTACACCTTC; j_gene: TRBJ1-2; abundance: NA; d_gene: NA; v_gene: TRBV5-1
CDR3aa: CASSPRGTQNTEAFF; CDR3nt: TGTGCCAGCTCACCTAGGGGCACCCAGAACACTGAAGCTTTCTTT; j_gene: TRBJ1-1; abundance: NA; d_gene: NA; v_gene: TRBV18
CDR3aa: CASSDSPGSGSPLHF; CDR3nt: TGTGCCAGCAGTGACTCGCCAGGTTCAGGTTCACCCCTCCACTTT; j_gene: TRBJ1-6; abundance: NA; d_gene: NA; v_gene: TRBV6-4
CDR3aa: CASGRLAGGSTDTQYF; CDR3nt: TGTGCCAGCGGAAGACTAGCGGGAGGGAGCACAGATACGCAGTATTTT; j_gene: TRBJ2-3; abundance: NA; d_gene: TRBD2; v_gene: TRBV9
CDR3aa: CASSLWGDRGYNEQFF; CDR3nt: TGTGCCAGCAGTTTATGGGGTGACAGGGGCTACAATGAGCAGTTCTTC; j_gene: TRBJ2-1; abundance: NA; d_gene: TRBD1; v_gene: TRBV28
CDR3aa: CASSFRLQAGVVGETQYF; CDR3nt: TGTGCCAGCAGTTTTCGTCTCCAAGCGGGAGTGGTAGGAGAGACCCAGTACTTC; j_gene: TRBJ2-5; abundance: NA; d_gene: TRBD2; v_gene: TRBV28
CDR3aa: CASRGLAGGSSYEQYF; CDR3nt: TGTGCCAGCAGGGGGTTAGCGGGAGGGAGCTCCTACGAGCAGTACTTC; j_gene: TRBJ2-7; abundance: NA; d_gene: TRBD2; v_gene: TRBV6-6
CDR3aa: CASSLRKFSDNEQFF; CDR3nt: TGTGCCAGCAGCTTGAGGAAGTTTAGCGACAATGAGCAGTTCTTC; j_gene: TRBJ2-1; abundance: NA; d_gene: NA; v_gene: TRBV7-2
CDR3aa: CASSYSQGAYEQYF; CDR3nt: TGTGCCAGCAGTTACTCCCAGGGGGCTTACGAGCAGTACTTC; j_gene: TRBJ2-7; abundance: NA; d_gene: TRBD1; v_gene: TRBV6-5
CDR3aa: CASSYGSGSTDTQYF; CDR3nt: TGTGCCAGCAGTTACGGCAGCGGGAGCACAGATACGCAGTATTTT; j_gene: TRBJ2-3; abundance: NA; d_gene: NA; v_gene: TRBV6-5
CDR3aa: CATSANGQGQGQFF; CDR3nt: TGTGCCACCAGTGCTAATGGACAGGGCCAAGGGCAGTTCTTC; j_gene: TRBJ2-1; abundance: NA; d_gene: TRBD1; v_gene: TRBV24-1
CDR3aa: CASSVLAAERFF; CDR3nt: TGTGCCAGCAGCGTTTTAGCGGCGGAACGGTTCTTC; j_gene: TRBJ2-1; abundance: NA; d_gene: NA; v_gene: TRBV9
CDR3aa: CASSQDRGDYGYTF; CDR3nt: TGTGCCAGCAGCCAAGATAGAGGTGACTATGGCTACACCTTC; j_gene: TRBJ1-2; abundance: NA; d_gene: NA; v_gene: TRBV4-2
CDR3aa: CASSLQAAGADNEQFF; CDR3nt: TGCGCCAGCAGCTTGCAGGCGGCAGGGGCGGACAATGAGCAGTTCTTC; j_gene: TRBJ2-1; abundance: NA; d_gene: NA; v_gene: TRBV5-1
CDR3aa: CASSLPGGDRPQYF; CDR3nt: TGTGCCAGCAGCTTGCCGGGAGGGGACAGACCGCAGTACTTC; j_gene: TRBJ2-7; abundance: NA; d_gene: NA; v_gene: TRBV7-2
CDR3aa: CASSHLKDRTSGTYNEQFF; CDR3nt: TGTGCCAGCAGCCATCTCAAGGATCGGACTAGCGGAACCTACAATGAGCAGTTCTTC; j_gene: TRBJ2-1; abundance: NA; d_gene: TRBD2; v_gene: TRBV5-6
CDR3aa: CASSLGTYSYNEQFF; CDR3nt: TGTGCCAGCAGCTTGGGTACCTACTCCTACAATGAGCAGTTCTTC; j_gene: TRBJ2-1; abundance: NA; d_gene: NA; v_gene: TRBV5-6
CDR3aa: CASNPALGDTQYF; CDR3nt: TGTGCCAGCAATCCAGCCCTCGGGGATACGCAGTATTTT; j_gene: TRBJ2-3; abundance: NA; d_gene: NA; v_gene: TRBV27
CDR3aa: CASSQDYQGQAVETQYF; CDR3nt: TGCGCCAGCAGCCAAGATTATCAGGGTCAGGCGGTGGAGACCCAGTACTTC; j_gene: TRBJ2-5; abundance: NA; d_gene: NA; v_gene: TRBV4-1
CDR3aa: CASRRLDSNQPQHF; CDR3nt: TGTGCCAGCCGCAGGCTGGATAGCAATCAGCCCCAGCATTTT; j_gene: TRBJ1-5; abundance: medium-sized; d_gene: NA; v_gene: TRBV6-5
CDR3aa: CASSIRKGMGNQPQHF; CDR3nt: TGTGCCAGCAGCATCCGGAAGGGGATGGGAAATCAGCCCCAGCATTTT; j_gene: TRBJ1-5; abundance: NA; d_gene: NA; v_gene: TRBV5-8
CDR3aa: CSVRDRGSTDTQYF; CDR3nt: TGCAGCGTCCGCGACAGGGGGAGCACAGATACGCAGTATTTT; j_gene: TRBJ2-3; abundance: few; d_gene: TRBD1; v_gene: TRBV29-1
CDR3aa: CASSSGGTYNEQFF; CDR3nt: TGTGCCAGCAGTTCAGGGGGGACCTACAATGAGCAGTTCTTC; j_gene: TRBJ2-1; abundance: NA; d_gene: NA; v_gene: TRBV27
CDR3aa: CASSLQGAGYGYTF; CDR3nt: TGTGCCAGCAGTTTACAGGGGGCGGGCTATGGCTACACCTTC; j_gene: TRBJ1-2; abundance: once; d_gene: TRBD1; v_gene: TRBV28
CDR3aa: CAINSAGPRETQYF; CDR3nt: TGTGCCATCAACTCAGCGGGACCTCGAGAGACCCAGTACTTC; j_gene: TRBJ2-5; abundance: NA; d_gene: TRBD2; v_gene: TRBV10-3
CDR3aa: CASSQQGETQYF; CDR3nt: TGTGCCAGCAGTCAACAGGGAGAGACCCAGTACTTC; j_gene: TRBJ2-5; abundance: NA; d_gene: NA; v_gene: TRBV12-3/TRBV12-4
CDR3aa: CASTFLPRGEQYF; CDR3nt: TGTGCCAGCACCTTCCTCCCCAGGGGCGAGCAGTACTTC; j_gene: TRBJ2-7; abundance: once; d_gene: NA; v_gene: TRBV28